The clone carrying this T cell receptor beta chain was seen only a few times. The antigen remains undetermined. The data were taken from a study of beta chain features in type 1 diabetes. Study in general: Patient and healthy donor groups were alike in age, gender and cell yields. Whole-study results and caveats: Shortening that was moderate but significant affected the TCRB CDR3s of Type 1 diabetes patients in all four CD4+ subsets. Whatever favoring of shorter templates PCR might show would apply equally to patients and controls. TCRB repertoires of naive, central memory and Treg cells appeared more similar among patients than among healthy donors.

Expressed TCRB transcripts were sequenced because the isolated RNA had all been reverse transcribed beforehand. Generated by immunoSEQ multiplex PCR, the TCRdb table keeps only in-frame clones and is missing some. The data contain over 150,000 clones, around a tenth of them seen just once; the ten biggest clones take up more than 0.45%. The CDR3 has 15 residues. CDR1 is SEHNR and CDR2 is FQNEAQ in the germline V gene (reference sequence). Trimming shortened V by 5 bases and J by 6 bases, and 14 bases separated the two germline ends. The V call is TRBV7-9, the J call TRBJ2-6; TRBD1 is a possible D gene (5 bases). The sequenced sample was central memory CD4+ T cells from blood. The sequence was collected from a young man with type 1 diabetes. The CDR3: CASSPTAPEANVLTF. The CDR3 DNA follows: TGTGCCAGCAGCCCGACAGCCCCCGAGGCCAACGTCCTGACTTTC.